The following is a T cell receptor (beta chain) sequence with its context. This entry is derived from a study of CD8+ T cells in alopecia areata. Study summary: The study gave treated patients oral tofacitinib at 5 to 10 mg twice daily.

Treatment in this sample: oral pan-JAK inhibitor, 5-10 mg twice daily. Germline lookup yields CDR1 SGHVS and CDR2 FNYEAQ. This CDR3 contains 15 residues. Deletions cut 6 bases from V and 0 bases from J, with 12 bases between. Extraction and reverse transcription of RNA yielded cDNA as the sequencing template. The method was immunoSEQ multiplex PCR; TCRdb's version includes in-frame clones alone and lacks a portion of them. The repertoire holds 150,000 to 200,000 clones, with approximately 52% as singletons. The gene calls are TRBV7-6 and TRBJ2-1; possible D gene TRBD2, 5 bases. The receptor comes from a human donor with alopecia areata. Sequenced material: CD4+ T cells sorted from blood, taken between weeks 55 and 65, from a patient treated with tofacitinib. The DNA for the CDR3 is TGTGCCAGCAGAAAGGACTCCAGCTCCTACAATGAGCAGTTCTTC. Translating gives CASRKDSSSYNEQFF.